What follows is one T cell receptor (beta chain) and its context. What it binds is not known. Clones were read by immunoSEQ multiplex PCR, and TCRdb kept only the in-frame ones, dropping some. Seen here are fewer than 25,000 clones, around nine tenths observed once, and the top ten hold 5.5% to 6.5%. The V end was cut by 2 bases, the J end by 6 bases, with 11 bases between. Germline lookup yields CDR1 MNHEY and CDR2 SVGAGI. The length of the CDR3 is 13 residues. This entry comes from a study of T cells in localized non-small cell lung cancer. Study-wide results and limits: Within adjacent lung there appeared a median around 60 of the top 100 tumor clones. Density of T cells in blood, when higher, went with longer overall survival. Only one tumor region was sequenced, so heterogeneity remains possible.

This receptor was identified in a man between 40 and 70 years old with stage II lung adenocarcinoma. V gene TRBV6-5 combines with J gene TRBJ2-7, with a possible D match to TRBD2 (7 bases). The sample was PBMCs, taken before any cancer treatment. The CDR3 nucleotides read TGTGCCAGCAGTTACCAGGGGAGGGGCGAGCAGTACTTC. Protein sequence: CASSYQGRGEQYF.